A selection of T cell receptor beta chains follows, all from one sample in a study of tumor and adjacent non-tumor tissue in lung cancer. One entry per CDR3 protein, called by TCRdb with MiXCR from the multiplex PCR reads. The data show 35,000 to 55,000 distinct CDR3 sequences, with roughly two thirds seen just once and roughly 20% held by the top ten. Material for sequencing was distant non-tumor lung tissue. Receptors were obtained from a woman in her 40s with non-small cell lung cancer. Both conserved end residues are part of each CDR3. The order of the fields is CDR3 protein, CDR3 DNA, V gene, clone size, J gene, D gene. A D gene is named only where the DNA matches it firmly. Only part of the rows carry a size: once, few, many, or a class if the clone is expanded.

CASMDHSNQPQHF TGTGCCAGCATGGACCATAGCAATCAGCCCCAACATTTT TRBV6-2/TRBV6-3 NA TRBJ1-5 NA
CASCDPGLAVNNEHFF TGTGCCAGCTGCGATCCGGGACTAGCTGTCAACAATGAGCATTTCTTC TRBV11-3 once TRBJ2-1 TRBD2
CAGRPKGGIGYEQYF TGCGCCGGCAGACCCAAGGGGGGAATAGGCTACGAGCAGTACTTC TRBV5-1 NA TRBJ2-7 NA
CASNRDHLYEQYF TGTGCCAGCAACCGGGACCACCTATACGAGCAGTACTTC TRBV11-2 once TRBJ2-7 NA
CASSSTSGSLNEQFF TGTGCCAGCAGTTCGACTAGCGGGAGTCTGAATGAGCAGTTCTTC TRBV12-3/TRBV12-4 many TRBJ2-1 TRBD2
CAGNQRETQYF TGTGCCGGCAACCAGCGAGAGACGCAGTACTTC TRBV11-2 NA TRBJ2-5 NA
CASSYSGRGIDTQYF TGTGCCAGCAGTTACTCGGGCAGGGGCATAGATACGCAGTATTTT TRBV6-6 many TRBJ2-3 NA
CASSSIDRAGAKVLTF TGCGCCAGCAGCTCGATAGACAGGGCAGGGGCCAAAGTCCTGACTTTC TRBV5-1 NA TRBJ2-6 TRBD1
CAGSPELLGYTF TGTGCCGGCAGCCCAGAGTTGCTCGGCTACACCTTC TRBV5-5 NA TRBJ1-2 NA
CASSWSDLSEANVLAF TGTGCCAGCAGCTGGTCAGACCTCTCTGAGGCCAACGTTCTGGCTTTC TRBV11-2 NA TRBJ2-6 NA
CASSLGAGPTDTEYF TGTGCCAGCAGCTTAGGGGCGGGGCCGACAGACACGGAGTATTTT TRBV11-2 NA TRBJ2-3 NA
CAWSPIFRNSPLHF TGTGCCTGGAGTCCTATATTTCGGAATTCACCCCTCCACTTT TRBV30 many TRBJ1-6 NA
CASGLDGTGELFF TGTGCCAGCGGCTTAGATGGCACCGGGGAACTGTTTTTT TRBV11-2 NA TRBJ2-2 NA
CASSQGERHPDAYF TGTGCCAGTAGCCAAGGGGAGAGACACCCAGACGCCTACTTC TRBV4-2 NA TRBJ2-7 NA
CASRHPSGGNTDTQYF TGTGCCAGCAGACACCCTAGCGGGGGTAACACAGATACGCAGTATTTT TRBV4-2 NA TRBJ2-3 TRBD2
CASSLRGIGQYF TGTGCCAGCAGCTTAAGAGGGATTGGGCAGTACTTC TRBV11-1 large TRBJ2-7 NA